These 8 T cell receptor beta chains came from one sample sequenced in a study of T-cell memory formation after mild COVID-19. MiXCR, run by TCRdb on the 5' RACE reads, gives a single entry per CDR3 protein. The data show more than 450,000 distinct CDR3 sequences, about 20% seen once. Sequenced material: PBMCs or a T cell subset sorted from them (not recorded which). These receptors all come from an adult woman who had mild COVID-19 (a few samples of this study predate the infection). Cell type and time point are not known.

The V call is TRBV7-9, the J call TRBJ2-4; 8 nucleotides agree with TRBD2. The ends lost 5 bases at V and 3 bases at J; junction bases unmatched: 12. CDR1 is SEHNR, CDR2 FQNEAQ, per germline (reference sequence). The CDR3 extends over 17 amino acids. The CDR3 spells CASSPRLAGIDKNIQYF. The CDR3 DNA is TGTGCCAGCAGCCCTAGGTTAGCGGGAATAGACAAAAACATTCAGTACTTC. Full variable domain (rest looked up from reference TRBV7-9 and TRBJ2-4): DTGVSQNPRHKITKRGQNVTFRCDPISEHNRLYWYRQTLGQGPEFLTYFQNEAQLEKSRLLSDRFSAERPKGSFSTLEIQRTEQGDSAMYLCASSPRLAGIDKNIQYFGAGTRLSVL.

The chain couples TRBV6-4 to TRBJ2-1; D unresolved. CDR1 is MRHNA, CDR2 SNTAGT, per germline. Trimming took 4 bases from V and 10 from J, leaving 14 bases between them. The CDR3 is 13 amino acids. This CDR3 is CASSADWRSEQFF. CDR3 nucleotide sequence: TGTGCCAGCAGTGCTGACTGGCGCAGCGAGCAGTTCTTC.

V usage is TRBV18 and J usage is TRBJ2-7, with 7 bases aligning to TRBD2. The junction had 14 bases not matched to a gene; V was cut back by 5 bases and J by 4 bases. In germline, CDR1 is KGHSH, CDR2 LQKENI. This CDR3 region has 16 residues. CDR3 bases: TGTGCCAGCTCATCGCAAGGACTAGGATCGGTTTACGAGCAGTACTTC. The encoded protein is CASSSQGLGSVYEQYF.

J is TRBJ2-5 and V is TRBV11-3, with D perhaps matching TRBD1 (6 bases). Germline values: CDR1 SGHNT, CDR2 YENEEA. V lost 4 bases to trimming and J lost 2 bases, with 14 bases between them. This CDR3 has 15 residues. This CDR3 is CASSSTGYVQETQYF. As DNA, the CDR3 is TGTGCCAGCAGCTCCACAGGGTACGTTCAAGAGACCCAGTACTTC.

In its sample, this clonotype was seen many times. The chain carries TRBV29-1 and TRBJ1-2; no firm D call. Germline assignment: CDR1 SQVTM and CDR2 ANQGSEA. There are 12 residues in the CDR3. Trimming cost V 5 bases and J 0 bases, with 7 bases left between them. CDR3 loop: CSVWPPNYGYTF. The CDR3 DNA reads TGCAGCGTTTGGCCCCCTAACTATGGCTACACCTTC.

The CDR3: CASSLGPGLRYNEQFF. The CDR3, as DNA: TGTGCCAGCAGCCTAGGCCCGGGACTTCGGTACAATGAGCAGTTCTTC. V gene TRBV7-9 combines with J gene TRBJ2-1, with D possibly being TRBD2 (6 bases). Germline loops: CDR1 SEHNR, CDR2 FQNEAQ (reference sequence). There are 16 residues in the CDR3. Between the trimmed V and J ends, which lost 5 bases and 4 bases, there was a span of 18 bases.

This clonotype turned up a few times. J is TRBJ2-1 and V is TRBV5-1, with TRBD1 matching 9 bases. This CDR3 contains 17 residues. J gave up 7 bases and V 2 bases, and 13 bases lay outside the gene matches. From germline, CDR1 is SGHRS and CDR2 YFSETQ. CDR3 DNA sequence: TGCGCCAGCAGCTTCGGGGTTCGGGGGACAGGGACGAATGAGCAGTTCTTC. This translates into CASSFGVRGTGTNEQFF.

The chain couples TRBV7-2 to TRBJ2-3; D possibly corresponds to TRBD2 (6 bases). From germline, CDR1 is SGHTA and CDR2 FQGNSA. The ends were cut back, 1 base at V and 13 bases at J, with 12 bases in the middle. This CDR3 region has 12 residues. This chain's CDR3 is CASSLGLAPEYF. The CDR3 nucleotides are TGTGCCAGCAGCTTAGGGCTAGCGCCGGAGTATTTT.